The 21 T cell receptor beta chains presented below share a single source sample, sequenced in a study of untreated major depressive disorder. Method: immunoSEQ multiplex PCR; TCRdb's copy keeps in-frame clones and lacks some. Counted here are tens of thousands of clones, around nine tenths occurring once; the ten biggest clones make up approximately 0.47%. Sequencing input: CD4+ T cells from PBMCs. The receptors originated from a woman in her thirties or forties in good health.

This clone was seen just once. V and J are TRBV2 and TRBJ2-1; D possibly uses TRBD1 or TRBD2 (5 bases each). The germline V gene encodes CDR1 SNHLY and CDR2 FYNNEI. The CDR3 is made up of 12 amino acids. Trimming left V 8 bases short and J 5 bases short, with 10 bases between. CDR3 protein: CASQRGNNEQFF. For the CDR3, the DNA is TGTGCCAGCCAGAGGGGCAACAATGAGCAGTTCTTC.

The chain combines TRBV7-2 with TRBJ2-1; 11 nucleotides agree with TRBD1. Trimming removed 2 bases from V and 6 bases from J; junction bases left unmatched: 9. Germline values: CDR1 SGHTA, CDR2 FQGNSA. This CDR3 spans 17 amino acids. In DNA form, the CDR3 reads TGTGCCAGCAGCTTAAATGCCTTGGGACAGGGGGGCAATGAGCAGTTCTTC. This translates into CASSLNALGQGGNEQFF.

V usage is TRBV10-2 and J usage is TRBJ2-2; 7 nucleotides line up with TRBD1. Germline V gene data show CDR1 as WSHSY and CDR2 as SAAADI. The CDR3 contains 14 residues. Germline trimming cut 8 bases from V and 0 bases from J; bases unmatched to any gene: 3. The CDR3 loop is CASSGTANTGELFF. CDR3 in DNA: TGCGCCAGCTCCGGGACAGCGAACACCGGGGAGCTGTTTTTT.

This rearrangement joins TRBV4-2 to TRBJ1-2, with 8 bases identical to TRBD1. Germline V CDR1 and CDR2: LGHNA, YNFKEQ. Trimming cost V 4 bases and J 6 bases; bases outside gene matches: 4. This CDR3 comprises 13 residues. CDR3 loop: CASSPRTGNGYTF. CDR3 in DNA: TGTGCCAGCAGCCCAAGGACAGGGAATGGCTACACCTTC.

This chain links TRBV7-3 with TRBJ2-1; 8 bases are shared with TRBD2. The V gene end was trimmed by 5 bases and the J gene end by 0 bases; junction bases not matched to a gene: 12. The length of the CDR3 is 18 residues. Per the germline V gene, CDR1 is SGHTA and CDR2 is FQGTGA. CDR3 nucleotide sequence: TGTGCCAGCAGCCGGACTGGCGGGGGGCCGAGCTCCTACAATGAGCAGTTCTTC. It is translated as CASSRTGGGPSSYNEQFF.

V is TRBV5-6 and J is TRBJ1-2; D call uncertain. Looked up from germline, CDR1 is SGHDT and CDR2 is YYEEEE. This CDR3 has 13 residues. Trimming took 3 bases from V and 8 from J, leaving 14 bases between them. The CDR3 nucleotides read TGTGCCAGCAGCTCACCTTTGACGGGCGGCTACACCTTC. This encodes CASSSPLTGGYTF. Filled out from reference TRBV5-6 and TRBJ1-2, the complete variable domain reads DAGVTQSPTHLIKTRGQQVTLRCSPKSGHDTVSWYQQALGQGPQFIFQYYEEEERQRGNFPDRFSGHQFPNYSSELNVNALLLGDSALYLCASSSPLTGGYTFGSGTRLTVV.

The chain employs TRBV25-1 and TRBJ2-7, with TRBD2 matching 13 bases. Germline values: CDR1 MGHDK, CDR2 SYGVNS. V shed 8 bases and J 6 bases; nucleotides not matched to a gene: 10. The CDR3 runs 15 residues. CDR3 region: CASARTSGSAGEQYF. DNA of the CDR3: TGTGCCAGCGCGAGGACTAGCGGGAGTGCCGGCGAGCAGTACTTC.

J is TRBJ2-2 and V is TRBV28, with 9 bases that match TRBD1. After removal of 6 bases from V and 7 bases from J, the junction contained 6 bases not matched to a gene. The CDR3 has 14 amino acids. Germline CDR1 and CDR2: MDHEN and SYDVKM. The CDR3, as DNA: TGTGCCAGCAGATATACAGGGGGCGGCGGGGAGCTGTTTTTT. This encodes CASRYTGGGGELFF.

This chain links TRBV19 with TRBJ1-1, with 9 bases matching TRBD1. This CDR3 region has 13 residues. V shed 6 bases, J shed 5 bases, and the junction held 4 bases outside the gene matches. Germline V gene sequence: CDR1 LNHDA, CDR2 SQIVND (reference sequence). The CDR3 spells CASRGTGWTEAFF. The CDR3 nucleotides read TGTGCCAGTAGGGGGACAGGGTGGACTGAAGCTTTCTTT.

The chain carries TRBV25-1 and TRBJ2-7; 9 bases map to TRBD1. V lost 2 bases to trimming and J lost 6 bases; unmatched junction nucleotides: 17. Looked up from germline, CDR1 is MGHDK and CDR2 is SYGVNS. This CDR3 region has 18 residues. CDR3 DNA: TGTGCCAGCAGTGAAGAGGCCTCGTCCGGGACAGGGTGGTGCGAGCAGTACTTC. This codes for CASSEEASSGTGWCEQYF.

The chain has TRBV28 and TRBJ2-7; D perhaps matches TRBD2 (6 bases). V was pared by 7 bases and J by 6 bases, with 25 bases between. CDR1 and CDR2 from the germline V gene are MDHEN and SYDVKM. This CDR3 region has 16 residues. CDR3 residues: CASTSSGAVEEGEQYF. The CDR3 DNA reads TGTGCCAGCACCTCCTCCGGGGCAGTGGAGGAGGGCGAGCAGTACTTC.

V usage is TRBV27 and J usage is TRBJ1-5, with 7 bases that match TRBD1. Germline V gives CDR1 MNHEY, CDR2 SMNVEV (reference sequence). CDR3 length: 19 residues. Trimming took 5 bases from V and 0 from J; bases not matched to a gene: 16. The DNA of the CDR3 is TGTGCCAGCAGTCCTGAGACAGGGAGAAACCCATATAGCAATCAGCCCCAGCATTTT. Protein product: CASSPETGRNPYSNQPQHF.

The chain uses TRBV27 and TRBJ2-7; TRBD2 aligns across 13 bases. V lost 6 bases, J lost 4 bases, and 6 bases stayed unmatched. Per germline, CDR1 MNHEY and CDR2 SMNVEV (reference sequence). The CDR3 is made up of 15 amino acids. CDR3 residues: CASRRTSGSTYEQYF. In DNA, the CDR3 is TGTGCCAGCAGGCGGACTAGCGGGAGTACATACGAGCAGTACTTC.

The chain couples TRBV5-1 to TRBJ2-3; 8 positions agree with TRBD2. V shed 7 bases and J 7 bases; nucleotides not matched to a gene: 11. This CDR3 has 14 amino acids. Germline V gene lookup returns CDR1 SGHRS and CDR2 YFSETQ. As DNA, the CDR3 is TGCGCCAGCTCCGGGACCCGGGAGGGGAATACGCAGTATTTT. It codes for CASSGTREGNTQYF.

The rearrangement links TRBV7-2 to TRBJ1-2; 9 bases align to TRBD1. CDR1 is SGHTA and CDR2 is FQGNSA in the germline V gene. The CDR3 spans 16 residues. V was pared by 8 bases and J by 0 bases, with 10 bases of the junction left unmatched. The CDR3, as DNA: TGTGCCAGCGGATCGGACAGGGGAATATCTAACTATGGCTACACCTTC. It codes for CASGSDRGISNYGYTF.

The chain uses TRBV5-1 and TRBJ2-7; no firm D call. The germline V gene has CDR1 SGHRS and CDR2 YFSETQ. This CDR3 has 15 amino acids. The V gene lost 0 bases and the J gene lost 5 bases, with 15 bases spanning the gap. The CDR3 nucleotides are TGCGCCAGCAGCTTGGCCGACGGCAGGAAACACGAGCAGTACTTC. Translating gives CASSLADGRKHEQYF.

The chain uses TRBV5-6 and TRBJ2-7; D not certain. There are 13 residues in the CDR3. Germline loops: CDR1 SGHDT, CDR2 YYEEEE. Trimming removed 0 bases from V and 1 base from J, with 5 bases in between. The CDR3 sequence: CASSLGRSYEQYV. The CDR3 DNA sequence: TGTGCCAGCAGCTTGGGGCGTTCCTACGAGCAGTACGTC.

The table lists this clone with a count of one. The rearrangement joins TRBV27 to TRBJ2-3; 8 bases line up with TRBD2. The CDR3 length is 15 residues. Germline CDR1 reads MNHEY; CDR2 reads SMNVEV (reference sequence). J was trimmed by 3 bases and V by 7 bases; bases with no gene match: 9. The CDR3 here is CASTTGLAGTDTQYF. CDR3 DNA: TGTGCCAGCACAACAGGGCTAGCGGGTACAGATACGCAGTATTTT.

V and J are TRBV10-2 and TRBJ1-4; D is ambiguous. The V and J ends lost 6 bases and 5 bases respectively, with 16 bases between them. The CDR3 runs to 15 residues. Germline V lookup: CDR1 WSHSY, CDR2 SAAADI. Here the CDR3 DNA reads TGCGCCAGCAGCCGGAACGGACTGCAGAATGAAAAACTGTTTTTT. It encodes CASSRNGLQNEKLFF.

V is TRBV6-5 and J is TRBJ2-3, with 10 nucleotides matching TRBD2. The length of the CDR3 is 16 residues. After removal of 2 bases from V and 4 bases from J, the junction contained 6 bases not matched to a gene. The germline V gene encodes CDR1 MNHEY and CDR2 SVGAGI. The CDR3 spells CASSYLSGGASDTQYF. The DNA for the CDR3 is TGTGCCAGCAGTTACCTCAGCGGGGGGGCATCAGATACGCAGTATTTT.

This clone was picked up one time. V is TRBV28 and J is TRBJ2-3; 9 bases map to TRBD1. V shed 9 bases and J 8 bases; nucleotides not matched to a gene: 18. CDR3 length: 16 amino acids. From germline, CDR1 is MDHEN and CDR2 SYDVKM. The CDR3 loop reads CASSRTGEILVGTQYF. The CDR3 DNA reads as TGTGCCAGTTCCCGGACAGGGGAAATATTGGTGGGTACGCAGTATTTT.